The T cell receptor beta chain described here comes from a study of spatial heterogeneity in lung cancer. TCRdb used MiXCR to reprocess the 5' RACE reads, holding one entry per CDR3 protein. The data contain about 11,000 distinct CDR3 sequences, 6.3% of them singletons. The V end lost 2 bases, the J end lost 4 bases, and 13 bases lay between the germline ends. Germline values: CDR1 MGHRA, CDR2 YSYEKL. The CDR3 has 15 residues. This clonotype was recorded at least ten times. In a library made to pick up alpha chains, this beta chain is a stray read with a size that means little. Specified time point: sample taken at primary tumor resection. Frozen PBMC, nontumor lung or tumor provided whole RNA, which was sequenced unsorted.

Sequencing used PBMCs, obtained at surgery. This TCR came from a male donor with early-stage non-small cell lung cancer. This rearrangement joins TRBV4-1 to TRBJ2-3, with D possibly matching TRBD1 (6 bases). CDR3 residues: CASSQRQVLSDTQYF. The CDR3 nucleotides are TGCGCCAGCAGCCAACGACAGGTGCTATCAGATACGCAGTATTTT.